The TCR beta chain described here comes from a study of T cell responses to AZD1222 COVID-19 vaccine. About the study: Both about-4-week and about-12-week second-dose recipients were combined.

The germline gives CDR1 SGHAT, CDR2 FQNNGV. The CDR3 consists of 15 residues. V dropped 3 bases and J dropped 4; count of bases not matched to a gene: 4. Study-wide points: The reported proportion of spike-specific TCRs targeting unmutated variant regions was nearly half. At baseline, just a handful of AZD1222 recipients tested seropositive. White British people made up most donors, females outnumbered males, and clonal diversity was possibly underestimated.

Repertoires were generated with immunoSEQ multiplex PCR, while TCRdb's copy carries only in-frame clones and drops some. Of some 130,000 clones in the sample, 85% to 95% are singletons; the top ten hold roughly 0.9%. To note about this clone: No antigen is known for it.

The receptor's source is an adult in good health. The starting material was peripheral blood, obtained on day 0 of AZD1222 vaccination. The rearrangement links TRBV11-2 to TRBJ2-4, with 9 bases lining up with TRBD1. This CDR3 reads CASSFEGQGKNIQYF. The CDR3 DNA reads TGTGCCAGCAGCTTTGAGGGACAGGGTAAAAACATTCAGTACTTC. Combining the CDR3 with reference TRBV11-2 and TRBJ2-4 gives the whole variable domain EAGVAQSPRYKIIEKRQSVAFWCNPISGHATLYWYQQILGQGPKLLIQFQNNGVVDDSQLPKDRFSAERLKGVDSTLKIQPAKLEDSAVYLCASSFEGQGKNIQYFGAGTRLSVL.